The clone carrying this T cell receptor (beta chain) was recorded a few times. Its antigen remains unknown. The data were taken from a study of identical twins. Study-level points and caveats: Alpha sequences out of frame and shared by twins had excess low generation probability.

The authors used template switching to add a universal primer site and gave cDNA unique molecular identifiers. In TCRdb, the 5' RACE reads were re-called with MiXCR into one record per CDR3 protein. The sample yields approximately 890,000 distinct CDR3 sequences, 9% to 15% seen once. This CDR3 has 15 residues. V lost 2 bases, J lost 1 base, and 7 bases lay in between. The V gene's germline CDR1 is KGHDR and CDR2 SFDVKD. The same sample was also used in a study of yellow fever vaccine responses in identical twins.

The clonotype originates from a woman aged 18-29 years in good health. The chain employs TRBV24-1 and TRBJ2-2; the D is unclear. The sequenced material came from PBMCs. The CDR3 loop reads CATSDSGENTGELFF. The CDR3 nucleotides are TGTGCCACCAGTGATTCCGGAGAGAACACCGGGGAGCTGTTTTTT.